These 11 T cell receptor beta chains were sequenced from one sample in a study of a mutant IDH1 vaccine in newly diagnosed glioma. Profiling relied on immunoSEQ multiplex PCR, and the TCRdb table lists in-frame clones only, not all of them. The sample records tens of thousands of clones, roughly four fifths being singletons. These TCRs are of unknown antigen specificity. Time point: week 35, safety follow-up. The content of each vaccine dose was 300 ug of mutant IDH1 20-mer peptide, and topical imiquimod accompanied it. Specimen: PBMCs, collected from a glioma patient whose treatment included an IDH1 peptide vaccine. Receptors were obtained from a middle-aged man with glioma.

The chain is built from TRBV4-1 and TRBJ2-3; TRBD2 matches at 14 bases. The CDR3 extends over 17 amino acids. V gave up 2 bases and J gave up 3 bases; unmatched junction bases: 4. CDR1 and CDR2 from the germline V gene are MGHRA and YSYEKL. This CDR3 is CASSQTGLAGATDTQYF. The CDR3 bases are TGCGCCAGCAGCCAAACGGGACTAGCGGGAGCGACAGATACGCAGTATTTT.

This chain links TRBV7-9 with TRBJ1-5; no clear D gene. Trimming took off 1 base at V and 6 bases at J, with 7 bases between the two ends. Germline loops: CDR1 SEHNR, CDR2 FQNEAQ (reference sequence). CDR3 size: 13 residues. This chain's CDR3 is CASSLEGSQPQHF. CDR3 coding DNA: TGTGCCAGCAGCTTAGAAGGGAGTCAGCCCCAGCATTTT.

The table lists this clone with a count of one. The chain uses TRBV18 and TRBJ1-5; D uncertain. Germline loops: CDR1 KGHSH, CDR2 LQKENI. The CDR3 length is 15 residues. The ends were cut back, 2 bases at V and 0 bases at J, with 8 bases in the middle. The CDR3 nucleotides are TGTGCCAGCTCACCAGAGGAACTTAGCAATCAGCCCCAGCATTTT. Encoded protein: CASSPEELSNQPQHF.

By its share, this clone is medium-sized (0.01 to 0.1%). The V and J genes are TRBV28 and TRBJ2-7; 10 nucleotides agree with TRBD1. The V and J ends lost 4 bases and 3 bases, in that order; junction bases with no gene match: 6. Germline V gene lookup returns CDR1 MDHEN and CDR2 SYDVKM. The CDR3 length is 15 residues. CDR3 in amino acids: CASSSGQGEVYEQYF. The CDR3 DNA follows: TGTGCCAGCAGTTCCGGACAGGGGGAGGTCTACGAGCAGTACTTC. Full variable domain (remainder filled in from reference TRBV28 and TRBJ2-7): DVKVTQSSRYLVKRTGEKVFLECVQDMDHENMFWYRQDPGLGLRLIYFSYDVKMKEKGDIPEGYSVSREKKERFSLILESASTNQTSMYLCASSSGQGEVYEQYFGPGTRLTVT.

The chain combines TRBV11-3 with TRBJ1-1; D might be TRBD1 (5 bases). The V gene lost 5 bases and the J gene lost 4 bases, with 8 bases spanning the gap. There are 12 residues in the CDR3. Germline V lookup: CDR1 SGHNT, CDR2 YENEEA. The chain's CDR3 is CASSPGGTEAFF. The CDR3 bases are TGTGCCAGCAGCCCGGGGGGCACTGAAGCTTTCTTT.

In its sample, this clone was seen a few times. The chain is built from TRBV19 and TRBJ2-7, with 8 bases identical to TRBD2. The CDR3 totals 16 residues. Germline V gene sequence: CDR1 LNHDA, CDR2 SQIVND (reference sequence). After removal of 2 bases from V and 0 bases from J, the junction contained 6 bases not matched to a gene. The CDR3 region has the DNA TGTGCCAGTAGTATATCTAGCGGGCGGAGCTCCTACGAGCAGTACTTC. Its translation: CASSISSGRSSYEQYF.

CDR3 region: CASSQEPRGEGLETQYF. In DNA, the CDR3 is TGTGCCAGCAGCCAAGAACCCAGGGGGGAGGGCCTGGAGACCCAGTACTTC. The chain links TRBV4-2 to TRBJ2-5; D is perhaps TRBD1 or TRBD2 (7 bases each). Germline loops: CDR1 LGHNA, CDR2 YNFKEQ. Between the trimmed V and J ends, which lost 0 bases and 5 bases, there was a span of 19 bases. This CDR3 is 17 amino acids long.

CDR3 bases: TGTGCCAGCACCATCCGGACAGGGTACCAAGAGACCCAGTACTTC. This codes for CASTIRTGYQETQYF. The gene calls are TRBV9 and TRBJ2-5, with TRBD1 identical over 8 bases. The CDR3 sequence is 15 residues long. V shed 6 bases, J shed 0 bases, and the junction held 7 bases outside the gene matches. CDR1 SGDLS and CDR2 YYNGEE come from the germline V gene. The full variable domain, in which reference TRBV9 and TRBJ2-5 provide the parts outside the CDR3, is DSGVTQTPKHLITATGQRVTLRCSPRSGDLSVYWYQQSLDQGLQFLIQYYNGEERAKGNILERFSAQQFPDLHSELNLSSLELGDSALYFCASTIRTGYQETQYFGPGTRLLVL.

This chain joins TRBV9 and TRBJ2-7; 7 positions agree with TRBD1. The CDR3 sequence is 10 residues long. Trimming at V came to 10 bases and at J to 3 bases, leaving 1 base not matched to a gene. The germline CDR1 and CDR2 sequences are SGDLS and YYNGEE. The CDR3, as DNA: TGTGCCGGGGACAGCTACGAGCAGTACTTC. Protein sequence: CAGDSYEQYF.

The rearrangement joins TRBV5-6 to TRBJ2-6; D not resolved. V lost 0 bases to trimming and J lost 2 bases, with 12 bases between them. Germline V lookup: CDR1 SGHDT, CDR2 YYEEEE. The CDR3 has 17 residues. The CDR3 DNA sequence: TGTGCCAGCAGCTTGGGCTCCCCACCGACTGGGGCCAACGTCCTGACTTTC. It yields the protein CASSLGSPPTGANVLTF.

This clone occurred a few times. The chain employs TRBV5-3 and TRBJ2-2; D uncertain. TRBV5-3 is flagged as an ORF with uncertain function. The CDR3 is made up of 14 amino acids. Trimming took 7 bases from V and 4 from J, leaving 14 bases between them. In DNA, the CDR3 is TGTGCCAGACCCCGGGTAGAAGGCACCGGGGAGCTGTTTTTT. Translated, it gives CARPRVEGTGELFF.